This TCR beta chain comes out of a study of T-cell reconstitution after alpha-beta-depleted transplantation in children. Study-level results: T-cell numbers and diversity one year post-transplant derived largely from freshly generated T cells. Several hundred rapidly expanded clones from non-depleted graft cells reportedly supplied alpha-beta T cells about two months post-transplant. The study traced high day-60 TCRbeta diversity in some patients to surviving recipient T cells and thymic progenitors.

A TCRbeta library incorporating unique molecular identifiers was prepared. TCRdb re-derived calls from the PCR reads in MiXCR, one entry per CDR3 protein. The table has tens of thousands of distinct CDR3 sequences, approximately 4.4% seen once. Ten or more counts support this clonotype. Its antigen is unidentified. This CDR3 contains 15 residues. Between the trimmed V and J ends, which lost 4 bases and 5 bases, there was a span of 15 bases. The germline V gene has CDR1 MNHNS and CDR2 SASEGT. The source of this sequence is a boy under two years old who had a stem cell transplant for acute myeloid leukemia, so the T cells may come from the graft donor. Material: PBMCs, mostly from graft donor cells, obtained 180 days after TCRalphabeta/CD19-depleted stem cell transplant. The J gene is TRBJ1-5, the V gene TRBV6-1, with a possible D match to TRBD1 (6 bases). Written as DNA, the CDR3 is TGTGCCAGCAGTGTCGGCAGGGGTTCTGATCAGCCCCAGCATTTT. As protein: CASSVGRGSDQPQHF.